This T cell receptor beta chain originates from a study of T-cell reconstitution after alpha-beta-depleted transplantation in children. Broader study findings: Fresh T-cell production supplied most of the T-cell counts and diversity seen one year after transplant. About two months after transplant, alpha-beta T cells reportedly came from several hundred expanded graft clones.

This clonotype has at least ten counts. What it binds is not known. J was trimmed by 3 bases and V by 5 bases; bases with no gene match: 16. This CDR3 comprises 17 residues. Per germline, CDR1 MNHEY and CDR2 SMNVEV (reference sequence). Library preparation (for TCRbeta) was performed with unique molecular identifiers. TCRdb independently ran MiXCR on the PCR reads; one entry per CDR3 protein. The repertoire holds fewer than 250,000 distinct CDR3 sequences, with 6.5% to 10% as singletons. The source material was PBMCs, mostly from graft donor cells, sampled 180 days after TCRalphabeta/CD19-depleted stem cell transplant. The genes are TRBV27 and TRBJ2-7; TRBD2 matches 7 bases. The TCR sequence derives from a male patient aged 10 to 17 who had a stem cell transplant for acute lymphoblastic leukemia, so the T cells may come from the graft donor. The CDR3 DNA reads TGTGCCAGCAGTATAGGGACCTGGGAGGGTACCTTCTACGAGCAGTACTTC. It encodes CASSIGTWEGTFYEQYF.